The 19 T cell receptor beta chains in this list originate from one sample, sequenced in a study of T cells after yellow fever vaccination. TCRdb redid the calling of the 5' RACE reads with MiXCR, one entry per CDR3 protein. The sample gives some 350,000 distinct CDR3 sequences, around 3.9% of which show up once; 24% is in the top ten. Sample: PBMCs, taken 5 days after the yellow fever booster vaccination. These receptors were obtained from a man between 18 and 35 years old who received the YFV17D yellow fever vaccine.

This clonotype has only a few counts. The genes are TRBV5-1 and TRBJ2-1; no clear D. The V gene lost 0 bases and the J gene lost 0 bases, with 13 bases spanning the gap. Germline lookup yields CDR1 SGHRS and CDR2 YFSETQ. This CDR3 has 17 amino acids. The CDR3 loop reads CASSLALVATSYNEQFF. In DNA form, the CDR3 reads TGCGCCAGCAGCTTGGCCTTGGTGGCGACCTCCTACAATGAGCAGTTCTTC. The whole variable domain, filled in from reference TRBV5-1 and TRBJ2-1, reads KAGVTQTPRYLIKTRGQQVTLSCSPISGHRSVSWYQQTPGQGLQFLFEYFSETQRNKGNFPGRFSGRQFSNSRSEMNVSTLELGDSALYLCASSLALVATSYNEQFFGPGTRLTVL.

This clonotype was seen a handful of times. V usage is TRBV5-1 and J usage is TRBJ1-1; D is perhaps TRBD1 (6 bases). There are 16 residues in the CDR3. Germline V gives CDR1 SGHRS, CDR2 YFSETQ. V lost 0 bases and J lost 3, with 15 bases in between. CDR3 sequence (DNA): TGCGCCAGCAGCTTGGTCCAGGCTTACAGGGACACTGAAGCTTTCTTT. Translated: CASSLVQAYRDTEAFF. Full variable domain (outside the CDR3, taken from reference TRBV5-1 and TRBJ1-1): KAGVTQTPRYLIKTRGQQVTLSCSPISGHRSVSWYQQTPGQGLQFLFEYFSETQRNKGNFPGRFSGRQFSNSRSEMNVSTLELGDSALYLCASSLVQAYRDTEAFFGQGTRLTVV.

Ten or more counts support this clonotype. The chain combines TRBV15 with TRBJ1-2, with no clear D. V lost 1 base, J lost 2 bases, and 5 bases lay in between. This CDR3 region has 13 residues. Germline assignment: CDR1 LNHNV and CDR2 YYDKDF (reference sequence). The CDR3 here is CATSRGQNYGYTF. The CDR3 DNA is TGTGCCACCAGCAGAGGGCAGAACTATGGCTACACCTTC.

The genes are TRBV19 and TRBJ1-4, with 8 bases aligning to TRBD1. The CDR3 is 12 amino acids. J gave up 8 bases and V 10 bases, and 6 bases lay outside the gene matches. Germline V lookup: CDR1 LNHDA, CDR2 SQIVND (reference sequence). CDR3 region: CATGGLREKLFF. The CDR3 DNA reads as TGTGCCACAGGGGGCCTCAGGGAAAAACTGTTTTTT.

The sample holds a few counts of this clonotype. This chain's CDR3 is CASSSGTSNTDTQYF. CDR3 sequence (DNA): TGTGCCAGCAGCTCAGGGACATCCAACACAGATACGCAGTATTTT. The chain uses TRBV7-8 and TRBJ2-3, with D possibly TRBD1 on 6 matching bases. CDR1 is SGHVS, CDR2 FQNEAQ, per germline. V was cut by 4 bases and J by 2 bases, with 13 bases left in between. This CDR3 is 15 amino acids long. Together with reference TRBV7-8 and TRBJ2-3, the CDR3 gives the full variable domain: GAGVSQSPRYKVAKRGQDVALRCDPISGHVSLFWYQQALGQGPEFLTYFQNEAQLDKSGLPSDRFFAERPEGSVSTLKIQRTQQEDSAVYLCASSSGTSNTDTQYFGPGTRLTVL.

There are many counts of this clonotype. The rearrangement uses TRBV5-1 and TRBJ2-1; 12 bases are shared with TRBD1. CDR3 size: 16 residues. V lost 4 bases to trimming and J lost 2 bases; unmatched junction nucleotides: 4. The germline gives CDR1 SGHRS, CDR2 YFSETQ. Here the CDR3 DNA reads TGCGCCAGCAGCCCTGGGACAGGGGGCACCTACAATGAGCAGTTCTTC. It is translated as CASSPGTGGTYNEQFF.

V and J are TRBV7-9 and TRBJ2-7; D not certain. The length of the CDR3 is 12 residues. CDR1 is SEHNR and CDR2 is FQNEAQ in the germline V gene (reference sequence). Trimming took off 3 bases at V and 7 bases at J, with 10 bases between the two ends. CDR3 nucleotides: TGTGCCAGCAGCTTCTCGGGTCTGGAGCAGTACGTC. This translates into CASSFSGLEQYV.

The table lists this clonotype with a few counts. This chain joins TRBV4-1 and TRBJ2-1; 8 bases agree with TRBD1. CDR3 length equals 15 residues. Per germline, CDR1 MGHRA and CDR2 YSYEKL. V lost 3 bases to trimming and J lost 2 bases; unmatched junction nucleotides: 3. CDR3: CASSHGQGPYNEQFF. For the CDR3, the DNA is TGCGCCAGCAGCCATGGACAGGGTCCCTACAATGAGCAGTTCTTC.

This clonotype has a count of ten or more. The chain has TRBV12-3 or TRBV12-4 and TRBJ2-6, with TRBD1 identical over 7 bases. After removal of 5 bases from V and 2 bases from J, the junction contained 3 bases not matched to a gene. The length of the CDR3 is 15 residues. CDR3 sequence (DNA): TGTGCCAGCAGTCCACAGGGGACTGGGGCCAACGTCCTGACTTTC. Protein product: CASSPQGTGANVLTF.

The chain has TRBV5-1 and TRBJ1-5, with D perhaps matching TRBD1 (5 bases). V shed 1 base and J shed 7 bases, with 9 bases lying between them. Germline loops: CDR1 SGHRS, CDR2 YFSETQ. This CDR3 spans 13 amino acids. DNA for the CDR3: TGCGCCAGCAGCTTGTGGGGGAACCAGCCCCAGCATTTT. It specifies CASSLWGNQPQHF.

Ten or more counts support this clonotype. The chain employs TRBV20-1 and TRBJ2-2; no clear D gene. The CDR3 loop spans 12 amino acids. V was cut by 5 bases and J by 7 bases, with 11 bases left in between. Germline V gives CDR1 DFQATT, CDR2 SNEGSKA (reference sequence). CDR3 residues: CSAPTWGGELFF. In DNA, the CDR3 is TGCAGTGCTCCTACTTGGGGCGGGGAGCTGTTTTTT.

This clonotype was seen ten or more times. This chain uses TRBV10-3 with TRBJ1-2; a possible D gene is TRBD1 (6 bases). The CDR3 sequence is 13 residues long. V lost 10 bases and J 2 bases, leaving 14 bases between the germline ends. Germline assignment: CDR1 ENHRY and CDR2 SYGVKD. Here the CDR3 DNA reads TGTGCCACTCTCCCCCAGGGGAACTATGGCTACACCTTC. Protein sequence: CATLPQGNYGYTF.

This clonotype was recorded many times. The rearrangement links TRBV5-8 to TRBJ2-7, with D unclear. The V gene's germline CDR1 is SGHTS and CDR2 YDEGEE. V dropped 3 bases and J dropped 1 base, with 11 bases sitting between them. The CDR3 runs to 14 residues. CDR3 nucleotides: TGTGCCAGCAGCTGGCGGTGGGGTTCCTACGAGCAGTACTTC. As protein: CASSWRWGSYEQYF.

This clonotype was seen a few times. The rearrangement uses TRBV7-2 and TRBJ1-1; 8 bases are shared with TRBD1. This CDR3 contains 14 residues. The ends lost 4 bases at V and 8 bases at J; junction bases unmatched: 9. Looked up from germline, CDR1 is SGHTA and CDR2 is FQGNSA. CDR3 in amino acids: CASSYTKRDREAFF. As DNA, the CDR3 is TGTGCCAGCAGCTACACGAAACGGGACAGGGAAGCTTTCTTT.

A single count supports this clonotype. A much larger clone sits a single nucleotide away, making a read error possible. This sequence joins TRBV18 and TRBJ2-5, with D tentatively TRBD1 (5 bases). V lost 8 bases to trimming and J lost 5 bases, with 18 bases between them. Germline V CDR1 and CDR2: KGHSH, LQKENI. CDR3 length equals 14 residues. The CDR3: CASPLGRAWETQYF. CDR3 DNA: TGTGCCAGCCCACTCGGCAGGGCTTGGGAGACCCAGTACTTC.

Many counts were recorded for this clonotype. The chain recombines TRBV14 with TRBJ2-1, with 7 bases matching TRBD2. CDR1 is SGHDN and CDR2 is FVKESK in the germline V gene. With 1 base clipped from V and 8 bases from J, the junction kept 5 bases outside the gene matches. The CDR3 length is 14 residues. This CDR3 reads CASSQGLAADEQFF. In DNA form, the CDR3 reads TGTGCCAGCAGCCAAGGACTAGCAGCAGATGAGCAGTTCTTC.

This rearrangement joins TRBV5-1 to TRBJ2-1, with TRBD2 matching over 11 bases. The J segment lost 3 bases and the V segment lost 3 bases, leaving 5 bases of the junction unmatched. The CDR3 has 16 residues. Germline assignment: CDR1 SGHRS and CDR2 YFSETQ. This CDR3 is CASSYQTSGVYNEQFF. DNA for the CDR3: TGCGCCAGCAGCTACCAGACTAGCGGGGTCTACAATGAGCAGTTCTTC.

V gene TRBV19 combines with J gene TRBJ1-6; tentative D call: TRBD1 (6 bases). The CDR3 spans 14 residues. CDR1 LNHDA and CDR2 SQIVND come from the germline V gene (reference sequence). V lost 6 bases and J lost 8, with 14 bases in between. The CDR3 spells CASRLQGSDSPLHF. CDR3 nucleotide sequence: TGTGCCAGTAGGTTACAGGGATCGGATTCACCCCTCCACTTT.

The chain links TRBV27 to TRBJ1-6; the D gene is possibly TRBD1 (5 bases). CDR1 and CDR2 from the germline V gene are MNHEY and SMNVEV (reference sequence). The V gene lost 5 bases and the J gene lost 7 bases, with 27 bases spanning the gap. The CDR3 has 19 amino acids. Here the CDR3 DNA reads TGTGCCAGCAGTCGACGCGTTCCCGGGACTGGATACCCAAATTCACCCCTCCACTTT. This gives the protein CASSRRVPGTGYPNSPLHF.